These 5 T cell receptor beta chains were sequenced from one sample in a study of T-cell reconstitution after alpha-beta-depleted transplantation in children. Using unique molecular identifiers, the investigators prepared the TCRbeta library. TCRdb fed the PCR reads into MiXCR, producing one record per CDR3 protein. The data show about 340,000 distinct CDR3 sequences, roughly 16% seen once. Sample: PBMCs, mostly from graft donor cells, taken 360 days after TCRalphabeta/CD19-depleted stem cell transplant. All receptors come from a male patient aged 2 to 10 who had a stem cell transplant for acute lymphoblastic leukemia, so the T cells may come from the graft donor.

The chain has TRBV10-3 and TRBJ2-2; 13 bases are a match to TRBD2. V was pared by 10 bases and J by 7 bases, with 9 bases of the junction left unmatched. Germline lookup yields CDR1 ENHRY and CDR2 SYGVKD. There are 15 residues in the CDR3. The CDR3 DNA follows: TGTGCCACCGGACCTTGGACTAGCGGGAGCGGGGAGCTGTTTTTT. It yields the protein CATGPWTSGSGELFF.

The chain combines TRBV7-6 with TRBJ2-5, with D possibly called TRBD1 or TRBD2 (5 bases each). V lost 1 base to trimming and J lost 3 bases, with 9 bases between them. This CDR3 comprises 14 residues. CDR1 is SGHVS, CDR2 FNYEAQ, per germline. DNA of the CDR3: TGTGCCAGCAGCTTAGGACAGCGGAAAGAGACCCAGTACTTC. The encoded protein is CASSLGQRKETQYF. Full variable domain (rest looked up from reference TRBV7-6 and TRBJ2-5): GAGVSQSPRYKVTKRGQDVALRCDPISGHVSLYWYRQALGQGPEFLTYFNYEAQQDKSGLPNDRFSAERPEGSISTLTIQRTEQRDSAMYRCASSLGQRKETQYFGPGTRLLVL.

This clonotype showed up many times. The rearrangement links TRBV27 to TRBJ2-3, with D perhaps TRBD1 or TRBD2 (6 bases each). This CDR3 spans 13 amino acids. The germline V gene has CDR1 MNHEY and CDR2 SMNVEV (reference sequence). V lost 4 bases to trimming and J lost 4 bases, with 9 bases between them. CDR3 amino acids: CASSYGGADTQYF. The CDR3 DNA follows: TGTGCCAGCAGTTACGGGGGCGCAGATACGCAGTATTTT.

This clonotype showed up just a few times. DNA for the CDR3: TGTGCCAGTGTTGGGGGGTTGTCTGAAGCTTTCTTT. Its protein is CASVGGLSEAFF. The chain joins TRBV27 to TRBJ1-1, with a tentative D call TRBD1 (5 bases). This CDR3 has 12 residues. The germline CDR1 and CDR2 sequences are MNHEY and SMNVEV (reference sequence). V lost 9 bases and J lost 6, with 14 bases in between.

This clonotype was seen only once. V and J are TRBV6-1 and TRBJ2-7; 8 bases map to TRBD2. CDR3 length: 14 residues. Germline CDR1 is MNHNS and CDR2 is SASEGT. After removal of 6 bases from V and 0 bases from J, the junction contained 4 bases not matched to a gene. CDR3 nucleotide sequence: TGTGCCAGCAGGCACGGGACTAGCTCCTACGAGCAGTACTTC. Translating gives CASRHGTSSYEQYF.